This T cell receptor (beta chain) was obtained from a study of T-cell reconstitution after alpha-beta-depleted transplantation in children. Library preparation (for TCRbeta) was performed with unique molecular identifiers. MiXCR, run by TCRdb on the PCR reads, gives a single entry per CDR3 protein. Of approximately 490,000 distinct CDR3 sequences detected, about 12% appear once; the ten largest clones hold around 5.8%. This CDR3 region has 16 residues. The V segment lost 7 bases and the J segment 1 base; nucleotides outside the gene matches: 10. CDR1 is MNHEY, CDR2 SMNVEV, per germline (reference sequence).

This rearrangement joins TRBV27 to TRBJ2-4; 7 nucleotides agree with TRBD1. This clonotype was sampled from a human donor who donated a stem cell graft to a child with combined immunodeficiency. Sequenced material: PBMCs from the stem cell graft donor, taken from the stem cell graft. The CDR3 protein is CASTLGPQGAKNIQYF. The CDR3 DNA reads as TGTGCCAGCACCCTCGGACCACAGGGGGCCAAAAACATTCAGTACTTC.